The 26 T cell receptor beta chains presented below share a single source sample, sequenced in a study of response to subunit inactivated influenza vaccine (dated by TCRdb to the late 2010s). Library preparation was by RT-PCR. TCRdb shows the sequencer as Illumina HiSeq 2500. The raw public reads went through TCRdb reprocessing: fastp at Q25, MiXCR clone calling, in-frame beta chains kept. Every entry covers one CDR3 protein and lists the most common genes and DNA from its rows. In all, the sample holds 200,000 to 300,000 distinct CDR3 sequences, and more than 9% of those were seen once. The top ten constitute 7.8% of the sample. The specimen comprised non-naive T cells sorted from PBMCs, sampled less than 15 days before vaccination. The sample's cell subset or site, from its label and the paper: memory T cell fraction. These TCRs come from a man in his fifties or sixties who received an inactivated influenza vaccine. Donor details come from another sample of the same person, matched by shared clones.

Many counts were recorded for this clonotype. The chain recombines TRBV7-9 with TRBJ2-1, with 11 bases identical to TRBD1. The germline CDR1 and CDR2 sequences are SEHNR and FQNEAQ (reference sequence). The CDR3 sequence is 15 residues long. V shed 5 bases, J shed 6 bases, and the junction held 6 bases outside the gene matches. The CDR3 is CASSPGQGGVNEQFF. CDR3 DNA sequence: TGTGCCAGCAGCCCGGGACAGGGGGGGGTCAATGAGCAGTTCTTC.

The V and J genes are TRBV28 and TRBJ2-7, with D possibly matching TRBD1 (6 bases). Germline V CDR1 and CDR2: MDHEN, SYDVKM. The CDR3 extends over 14 amino acids. Trimming took 6 bases from V and 0 from J, leaving 12 bases between them. CDR3 in DNA: TGTGCCAGCAGGAACCGGGACACCTCCTACGAGCAGTACTTC. This sequence encodes CASRNRDTSYEQYF.

V is TRBV11-2 and J is TRBJ2-2, with D hard to call. This CDR3 is built from 18 residues. Looked up from germline, CDR1 is SGHAT and CDR2 is FQNNGV. V was pared by 5 bases and J by 0 bases, with 19 bases between. The CDR3 region has the DNA TGTGCCAGCAGCCCGGTGCGGATACGGGTGGCGAACACCGGGGAGCTGTTTTTT. Its translation is CASSPVRIRVANTGELFF.

The chain couples TRBV4-3 to TRBJ2-2, with D hard to call. The V and J ends lost 0 bases and 5 bases respectively, with 7 bases between them. Germline CDR1 reads LGHNA; CDR2 reads YSLEER. This CDR3 comprises 14 residues. CDR3 protein: CASSQDMGTGELFF. DNA of the CDR3: TGCGCCAGCAGCCAAGATATGGGGACCGGGGAGCTGTTTTTT.

This clonotype was recorded many times. V gene TRBV2 combines with J gene TRBJ2-1; D is ambiguous. The germline gives CDR1 SNHLY, CDR2 FYNNEI. The CDR3 sequence is 12 residues long. V gave up 7 bases and J gave up 9 bases, with 13 bases separating them. The CDR3 DNA reads as TGTGCCAGCAAAGCCTTATCGGGTGAGCAGTTCTTC. Translation gives CASKALSGEQFF.

This clonotype occurred a few times. This chain joins TRBV6-5 and TRBJ2-2; D is possibly TRBD1 (5 bases). CDR1 MNHEY and CDR2 SVGAGI come from the germline V gene. CDR3 length: 19 amino acids. Trimming pared 3 bases from V and 2 bases from J, leaving 22 bases between. CDR3 sequence: CASSYFRFSGRANTGELFF. In DNA, the CDR3 is TGTGCCAGCAGTTATTTTCGTTTTTCGGGCAGGGCCAACACCGGGGAGCTGTTTTTT.

The chain is built from TRBV20-1 and TRBJ2-7, with 8 nucleotides matching TRBD2. Unmatched junction bases numbered 7, after V lost 1 base and J lost 5 bases. CDR1 DFQATT and CDR2 SNEGSKA come from the germline V gene (reference sequence). The CDR3 is 14 amino acids. The DNA of the CDR3 is TGCAGTGCTAGAGCCGGGACTAGTGGAAACGAGCAGTACTTC. Translated: CSARAGTSGNEQYF.

The rearrangement uses TRBV7-9 and TRBJ2-2, with 7 bases aligning to TRBD1. With 5 bases clipped from V and 6 bases from J, the junction kept 9 bases outside the gene matches. Germline V gene data show CDR1 as SEHNR and CDR2 as FQNEAQ (reference sequence). The CDR3 runs to 15 residues. The CDR3 region has the DNA TGTGCCAGCAGCCACGACAGGGTTAGCGCCGGGGAGCTGTTTTTT. It is translated as CASSHDRVSAGELFF.

This clonotype was detected only a few times. The V gene is TRBV6-8, the J gene TRBJ1-5; D might be TRBD1 (5 bases). CDR3 length equals 21 residues. Germline V gene lookup returns CDR1 MNHGY and CDR2 SAAAGT. V was shortened by 2 bases and J by 0 bases, with 26 bases between the two germline ends. The CDR3 coding sequence is TGTGCCAGCAGTTACCGACATCATCCGGGACTCCAACATTATAGCAATCAGCCCCAGCATTTT. It translates to CASSYRHHPGLQHYSNQPQHF.

Only a few counts were recorded for this clonotype. V gene TRBV6-1 combines with J gene TRBJ1-5; 9 bases line up with TRBD1. Looked up from germline, CDR1 is MNHNS and CDR2 is SASEGT. The CDR3 extends over 16 amino acids. V lost 5 bases, J lost 5 bases, and 10 bases stayed unmatched. CDR3 loop: CASSSTGTGYHQPQHF. In nucleotides, the CDR3 is TGTGCCAGCAGTAGTACTGGGACAGGGTATCATCAGCCCCAGCATTTT.

J is TRBJ2-5 and V is TRBV5-1; tentatively, D is TRBD1 (6 bases). There are 13 residues in the CDR3. V was shortened by 1 base and J by 6 bases, with 10 bases between the two germline ends. Germline V CDR1 and CDR2: SGHRS, YFSETQ. Written as DNA, the CDR3 is TGCGCCAGCAGCTTGATGGGGGCACAGACCCAGTACTTC. Protein: CASSLMGAQTQYF.

As regards this clonotype: An end of the junction differs from the germline gene, which may be a read error. V and J are TRBV5-1 and TRBJ2-5, with D perhaps assigned TRBD1 or TRBD2 (6 bases each). This CDR3 has 14 residues. Looked up from germline, CDR1 is SGHRS and CDR2 is YFSETQ. The CDR3 DNA sequence: TGCGCCAGCAGCTTGGAGGGGGGCCGGCAGCCTCAAAACTTC. The encoded protein is CASSLEGGRQPQNF.

This clonotype was counted at least ten times. The J gene is TRBJ2-4, the V gene TRBV3-1; weak D call: TRBD2 (5 bases). V lost 3 bases and J lost 13, with 16 bases in between. From germline, CDR1 is LGHDT and CDR2 YNNKEL (reference sequence). This CDR3 has 13 residues. The CDR3 is CASSHPGSLMQYF. For the CDR3, the DNA is TGTGCCAGCAGCCACCCGGGAAGCTTGATGCAGTACTTC.

This clonotype was found a few times. The V gene is TRBV6-5, the J gene TRBJ1-5; no clear D. Germline assignment: CDR1 MNHEY and CDR2 SVGAGI. Trimming removed 4 bases from V and 4 bases from J, with 8 bases in between. This CDR3 is built from 13 residues. The CDR3: CASSSDGNQPQHF. The CDR3 bases are TGTGCCAGCAGTTCGGACGGGAATCAGCCCCAGCATTTT.

This clonotype was counted many times. The rearrangement joins TRBV29-1 to TRBJ2-7; 10 bases fit TRBD2. Germline trimming cut 4 bases from V and 2 bases from J; bases unmatched to any gene: 11. The CDR3 is 16 residues long. Germline-derived CDR1 and CDR2 are SQVTM and ANQGSEA. The CDR3 spells CSVVSYGLAVTYEQYF. The CDR3 nucleotides are TGCAGCGTTGTCTCCTACGGACTAGCGGTAACCTACGAGCAGTACTTC.

This clonotype was observed a few times. The V and J genes are TRBV28 and TRBJ1-2; D not certain. V lost 5 bases, J lost 8 bases, and 15 bases lay in between. Per germline, CDR1 MDHEN and CDR2 SYDVKM. CDR3 length: 13 amino acids. As DNA, the CDR3 is TGTGCCAGCAGTACGACACGGGTGGGCGGCTACACCTTC. Translation gives CASSTTRVGGYTF.

This clonotype was observed a handful of times. The rearrangement uses TRBV15 and TRBJ1-1; 7 bases fit TRBD1. Germline lookup yields CDR1 LNHNV and CDR2 YYDKDF (reference sequence). The CDR3 loop spans 15 amino acids. V was pared by 0 bases and J by 1 base, with 2 bases of the junction left unmatched. CDR3 sequence (DNA): TGTGCCACCAGCAGAGATAAGGGGGCGAACACTGAAGCTTTCTTT. As protein: CATSRDKGANTEAFF. Using reference TRBV15 and TRBJ1-1 for the parts outside the CDR3, the full variable domain is DAMVIQNPRYQVTQFGKPVTLSCSQTLNHNVMYWYQQKSSQAPKLLFHYYDKDFNNEADTPDNFQSRRPNTSFCFLDIRSPGLGDTAMYLCATSRDKGANTEAFFGQGTRLTVV.

This clonotype was counted only a few times. V and J are TRBV20-1 and TRBJ2-3; 10 bases are a match to TRBD2. The CDR3 consists of 14 residues. The V and J ends lost 3 bases and 8 bases, in that order; junction bases with no gene match: 8. Germline lookup yields CDR1 DFQATT and CDR2 SNEGSKA (reference sequence). CDR3 region: CSASTSGGAGTQYF. The CDR3 coding sequence is TGCAGTGCTAGCACCAGCGGGGGGGCCGGTACGCAGTATTTT.

The V gene is TRBV20-1, the J gene TRBJ2-4, with D possibly matching TRBD1 (6 bases). V lost 6 bases to trimming and J lost 0 bases, with 15 bases between them. From germline, CDR1 is DFQATT and CDR2 SNEGSKA (reference sequence). This CDR3 has 15 amino acids. The CDR3 DNA sequence: TGCAGTGCCCTGGACAGCGGAGAAGCCAAAAACATTCAGTACTTC. Its translation: CSALDSGEAKNIQYF.

This clonotype occurred a few times. This sequence joins TRBV20-1 and TRBJ2-3; D not certain. Germline CDR1 DFQATT, CDR2 SNEGSKA (reference sequence). There are 12 residues in the CDR3. Trimming stripped 5 bases from V and 2 bases from J, with 8 bases between. The CDR3 region is CSARTVTDTQYF. As DNA, the CDR3 is TGCAGTGCTCGTACCGTCACAGATACGCAGTATTTT.

The chain recombines TRBV20-1 with TRBJ1-5, with 10 nucleotides matching TRBD1. This CDR3 is 15 amino acids long. Unmatched junction bases numbered 6, after V lost 1 base and J lost 6 bases. Germline values: CDR1 DFQATT, CDR2 SNEGSKA (reference sequence). CDR3 DNA: TGCAGTGCTAGAGTAGGGGGACAGGGGTTTCAGCCCCAGCATTTT. It encodes CSARVGGQGFQPQHF.

With respect to this clonotype: A much more abundant neighbour one base away suggests this may be a read error. This chain joins TRBV5-1 and TRBJ2-5; no reliable D call. This CDR3 region has 13 residues. Germline values: CDR1 SGHRS, CDR2 YFSETQ. This CDR3 reads CASILPGQETQYF. The CDR3 nucleotides are TGCGCCAGCATCTTGCCAGGCCAAGAGACCCAGTACTTC.

This clonotype showed up just a few times. V and J are TRBV12-3 or TRBV12-4 and TRBJ1-6, with unresolved D. Between the trimmed V and J ends, which lost 1 base and 4 bases, there was a span of 5 bases. CDR3 length equals 14 residues. CDR3 DNA sequence: TGTGCCAGCAGTTTAGGGATTTATAATTCACCCCTCCACTTT. This translates into CASSLGIYNSPLHF.

This clonotype was picked up many times. This chain connects TRBV5-1 to TRBJ1-1; D unclear. Germline CDR1 and CDR2: SGHRS and YFSETQ. The length of the CDR3 is 14 residues. Trimming left V 4 bases short and J 2 bases short, with 12 bases between. CDR3 in amino acids: CASSPFGPNTEAFF. As DNA, the CDR3 is TGCGCCAGCAGCCCCTTCGGACCCAACACTGAAGCTTTCTTT.

In this sample, this clonotype turned up a few times. The chain has TRBV5-4 and TRBJ1-1; maybe TRBD1 (6 bases). Germline values: CDR1 SGHNT, CDR2 YYREEE (reference sequence). Trimming stripped 5 bases from V and 12 bases from J, with 14 bases between. CDR3 length: 11 amino acids. The DNA of the CDR3 is TGTGCCAGCAGAGGCAGGGGTCTGCCTTTCTTT. As protein: CASRGRGLPFF.

The V gene is TRBV4-3, the J gene TRBJ1-5; D not resolved. Germline V gene lookup returns CDR1 LGHNA and CDR2 YSLEER. The CDR3 consists of 15 residues. V was cut by 0 bases and J by 4 bases, with 10 bases left in between. The CDR3 DNA sequence: TGCGCCAGCAGCCAAGACAGGCTACCTAATCAGCCCCAGCATTTT. It specifies CASSQDRLPNQPQHF.